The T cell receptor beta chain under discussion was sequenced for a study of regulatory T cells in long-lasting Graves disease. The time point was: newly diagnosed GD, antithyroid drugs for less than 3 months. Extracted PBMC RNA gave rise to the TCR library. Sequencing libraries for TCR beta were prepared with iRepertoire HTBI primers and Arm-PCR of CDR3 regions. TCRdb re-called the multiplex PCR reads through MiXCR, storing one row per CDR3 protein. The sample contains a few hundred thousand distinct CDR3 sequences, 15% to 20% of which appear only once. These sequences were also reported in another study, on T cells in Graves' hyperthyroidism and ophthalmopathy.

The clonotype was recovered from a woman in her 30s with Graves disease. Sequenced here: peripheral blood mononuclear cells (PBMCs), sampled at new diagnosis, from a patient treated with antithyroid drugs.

The CDR3 DNA sequence: TGCAGTGCTAGAGCCCCTCCCTATGGCTACACCTTC. It is translated as CSARAPPYGYTF. This chain connects TRBV20-1 to TRBJ1-2; D gene ambiguous. Germline CDR1 DFQATT, CDR2 SNEGSKA (reference sequence). The V gene lost 1 base and the J gene lost 4 bases, with 7 bases spanning the gap. There are 12 residues in the CDR3.